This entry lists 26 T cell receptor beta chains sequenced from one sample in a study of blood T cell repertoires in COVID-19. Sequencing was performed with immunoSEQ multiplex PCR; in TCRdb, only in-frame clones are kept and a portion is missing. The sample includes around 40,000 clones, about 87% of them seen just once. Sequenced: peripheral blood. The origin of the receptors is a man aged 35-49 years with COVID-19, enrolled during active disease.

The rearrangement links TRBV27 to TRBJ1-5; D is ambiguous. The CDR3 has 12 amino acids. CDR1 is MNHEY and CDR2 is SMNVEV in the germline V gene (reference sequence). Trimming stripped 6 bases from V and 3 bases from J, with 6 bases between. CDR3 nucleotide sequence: TGTGCCAGCAGCCAGGACAATCAGCCCCAGCATTTT. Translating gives CASSQDNQPQHF.

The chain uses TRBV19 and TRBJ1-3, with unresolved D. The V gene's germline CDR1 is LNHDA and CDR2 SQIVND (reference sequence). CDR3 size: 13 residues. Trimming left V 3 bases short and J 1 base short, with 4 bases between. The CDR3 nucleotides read TGTGCCAGTAGTATGGCTTCTGGAAACACCATATATTTT. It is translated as CASSMASGNTIYF.

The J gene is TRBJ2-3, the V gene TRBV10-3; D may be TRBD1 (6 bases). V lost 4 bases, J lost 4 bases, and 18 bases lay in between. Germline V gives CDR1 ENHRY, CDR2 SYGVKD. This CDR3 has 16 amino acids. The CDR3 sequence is CAISGFGSEGADTQYF. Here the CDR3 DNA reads TGTGCCATCAGTGGGTTCGGCAGTGAGGGGGCAGATACGCAGTATTTT.

CDR3 region: CASSELGTGGDSGNTIYF. Here the CDR3 DNA reads TGTGCCAGCAGTGAATTGGGAACAGGGGGTGATTCTGGAAACACCATATATTTT. V usage is TRBV2 and J usage is TRBJ1-3; TRBD1 matches 8 bases. J was trimmed by 1 base and V by 2 bases; bases with no gene match: 10. The CDR3 is 18 residues long. Germline V gene lookup returns CDR1 SNHLY and CDR2 FYNNEI.

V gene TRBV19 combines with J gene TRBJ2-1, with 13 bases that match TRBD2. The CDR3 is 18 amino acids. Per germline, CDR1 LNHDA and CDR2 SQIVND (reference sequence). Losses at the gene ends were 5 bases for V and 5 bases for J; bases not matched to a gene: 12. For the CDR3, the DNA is TGTGCCAGTAGTCTTAGATGGGCGGGACTAGCGGGGAACAATGAGCAGTTCTTC. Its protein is CASSLRWAGLAGNNEQFF.

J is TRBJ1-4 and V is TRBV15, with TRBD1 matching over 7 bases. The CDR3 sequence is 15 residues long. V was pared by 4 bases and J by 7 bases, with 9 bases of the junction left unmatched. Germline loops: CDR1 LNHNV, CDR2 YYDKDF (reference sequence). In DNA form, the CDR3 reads TGTGCCACCAGCACCGGGGACAGAAGGATTGAAAAACTGTTTTTT. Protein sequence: CATSTGDRRIEKLFF.

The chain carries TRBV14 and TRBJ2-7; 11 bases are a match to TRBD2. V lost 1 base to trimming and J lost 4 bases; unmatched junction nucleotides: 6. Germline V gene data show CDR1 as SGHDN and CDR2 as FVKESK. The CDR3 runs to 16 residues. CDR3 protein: CASSQGPRLAGYEQYF. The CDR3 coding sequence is TGTGCCAGCAGCCAAGGCCCCCGACTAGCGGGGTACGAGCAGTACTTC.

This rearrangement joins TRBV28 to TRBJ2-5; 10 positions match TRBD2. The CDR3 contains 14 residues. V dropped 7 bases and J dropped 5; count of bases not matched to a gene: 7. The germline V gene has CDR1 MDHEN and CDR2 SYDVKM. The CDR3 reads CASTASGRVETQYF. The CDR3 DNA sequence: TGTGCCAGCACGGCTAGCGGGAGAGTTGAGACCCAGTACTTC.

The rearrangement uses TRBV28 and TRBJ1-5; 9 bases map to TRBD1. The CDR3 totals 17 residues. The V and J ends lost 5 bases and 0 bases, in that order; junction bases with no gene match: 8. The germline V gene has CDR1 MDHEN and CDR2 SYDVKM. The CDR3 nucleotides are TGTGCCAGCAGTATCCCCTGGGGACAGGGTAGCAATCAGCCCCAGCATTTT. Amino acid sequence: CASSIPWGQGSNQPQHF.

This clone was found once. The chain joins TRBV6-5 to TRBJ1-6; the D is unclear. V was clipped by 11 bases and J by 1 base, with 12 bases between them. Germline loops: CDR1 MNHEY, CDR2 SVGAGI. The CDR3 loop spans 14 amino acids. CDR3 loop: CASGGRSYNSPLHF. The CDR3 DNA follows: TGTGCCTCAGGAGGCAGGTCCTATAATTCACCCCTCCACTTT.

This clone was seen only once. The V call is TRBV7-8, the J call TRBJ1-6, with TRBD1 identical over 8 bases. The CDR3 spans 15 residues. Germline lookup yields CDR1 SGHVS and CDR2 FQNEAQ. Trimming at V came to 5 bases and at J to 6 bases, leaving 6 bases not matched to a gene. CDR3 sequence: CASSRPGQGNSPLHF. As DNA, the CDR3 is TGTGCCAGCAGCCGTCCCGGACAGGGTAATTCACCCCTCCACTTT.

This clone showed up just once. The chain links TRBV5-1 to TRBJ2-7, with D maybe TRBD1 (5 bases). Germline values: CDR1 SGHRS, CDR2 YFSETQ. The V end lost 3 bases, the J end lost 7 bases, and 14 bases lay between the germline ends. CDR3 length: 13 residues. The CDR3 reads CASSSQGSGEQYF. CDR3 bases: TGCGCCAGCAGCTCGCAGGGCTCTGGGGAGCAGTACTTC.

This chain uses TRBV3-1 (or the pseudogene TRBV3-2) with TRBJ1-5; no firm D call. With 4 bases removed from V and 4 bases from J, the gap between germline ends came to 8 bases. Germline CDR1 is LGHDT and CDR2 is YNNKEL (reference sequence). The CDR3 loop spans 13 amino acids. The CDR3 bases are TGTGCCAGCAGCCCCAACTCAAATCAGCCCCAGCATTTT. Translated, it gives CASSPNSNQPQHF.

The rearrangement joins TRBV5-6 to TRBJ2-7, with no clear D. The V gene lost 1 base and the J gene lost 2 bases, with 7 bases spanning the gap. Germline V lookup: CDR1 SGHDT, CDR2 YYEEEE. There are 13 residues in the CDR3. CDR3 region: CASSLTVTYEQYF. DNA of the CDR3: TGTGCCAGCAGCTTGACAGTTACCTACGAGCAGTACTTC.

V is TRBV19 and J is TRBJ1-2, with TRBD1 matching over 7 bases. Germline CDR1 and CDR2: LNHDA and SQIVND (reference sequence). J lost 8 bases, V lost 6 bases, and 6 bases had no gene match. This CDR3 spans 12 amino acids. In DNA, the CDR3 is TGTGCCAGTAGACGTTCAGGGGGAGGCTACACCTTC. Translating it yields CASRRSGGGYTF.

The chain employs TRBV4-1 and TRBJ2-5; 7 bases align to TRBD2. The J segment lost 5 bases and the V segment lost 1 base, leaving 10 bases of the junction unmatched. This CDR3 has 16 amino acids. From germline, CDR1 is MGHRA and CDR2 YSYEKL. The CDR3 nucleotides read TGCGCCAGCAGCCAAGGGGAGGGGCTAGCGAGGGAGACCCAGTACTTC. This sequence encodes CASSQGEGLARETQYF.

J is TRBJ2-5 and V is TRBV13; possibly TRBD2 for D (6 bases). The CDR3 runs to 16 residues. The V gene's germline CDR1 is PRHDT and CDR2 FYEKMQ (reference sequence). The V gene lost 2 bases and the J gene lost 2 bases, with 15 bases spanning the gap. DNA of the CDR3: TGTGCCAGCAGCTTATATAGGGACTCGATGCAAGAGACCCAGTACTTC. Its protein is CASSLYRDSMQETQYF.

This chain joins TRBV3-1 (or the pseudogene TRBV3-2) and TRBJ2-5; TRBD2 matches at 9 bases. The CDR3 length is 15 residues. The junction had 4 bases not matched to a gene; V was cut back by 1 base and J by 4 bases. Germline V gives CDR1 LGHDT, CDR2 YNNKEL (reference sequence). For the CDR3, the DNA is TGTGCCAGCAGCCAAGGGTTAGCGGGGGTAGAGACCCAGTACTTC. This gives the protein CASSQGLAGVETQYF.

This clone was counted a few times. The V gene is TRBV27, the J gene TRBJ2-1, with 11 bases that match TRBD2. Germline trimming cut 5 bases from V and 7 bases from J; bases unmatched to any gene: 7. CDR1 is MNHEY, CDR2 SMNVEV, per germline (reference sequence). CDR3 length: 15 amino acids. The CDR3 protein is CASSPLAGGGNEQFF. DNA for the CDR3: TGTGCCAGCAGTCCCCTAGCGGGAGGCGGGAATGAGCAGTTCTTC.

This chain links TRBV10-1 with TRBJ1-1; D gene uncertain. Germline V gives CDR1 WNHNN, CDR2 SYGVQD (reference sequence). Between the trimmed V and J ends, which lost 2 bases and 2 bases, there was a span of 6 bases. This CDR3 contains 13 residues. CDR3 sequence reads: CASSEGLNTEAFF. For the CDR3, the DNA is TGCGCCAGCAGTGAGGGCCTCAACACTGAAGCTTTCTTT.

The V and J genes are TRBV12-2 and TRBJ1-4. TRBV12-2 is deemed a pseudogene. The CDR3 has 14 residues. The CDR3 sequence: CASRPELGGEKLFF. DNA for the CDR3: TGTGCAAGTCGCCCGGAACTGGGAGGTGAAAAACTGTTTTTT.

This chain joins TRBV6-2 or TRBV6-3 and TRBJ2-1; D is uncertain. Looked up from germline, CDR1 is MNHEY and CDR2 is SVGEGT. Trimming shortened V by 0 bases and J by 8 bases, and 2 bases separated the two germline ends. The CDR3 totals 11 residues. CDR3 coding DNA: TGTGCCAGCAGTTACTCCTATGAGCAGTTCTTC. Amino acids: CASSYSYEQFF.

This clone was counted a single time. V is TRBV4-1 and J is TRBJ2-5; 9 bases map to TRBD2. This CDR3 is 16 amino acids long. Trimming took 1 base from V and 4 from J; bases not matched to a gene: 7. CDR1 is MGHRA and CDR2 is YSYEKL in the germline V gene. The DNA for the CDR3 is TGCGCCAGCAGCCAAGCCCCTAGCGGGGCGGGAGAGACCCAGTACTTC. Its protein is CASSQAPSGAGETQYF.

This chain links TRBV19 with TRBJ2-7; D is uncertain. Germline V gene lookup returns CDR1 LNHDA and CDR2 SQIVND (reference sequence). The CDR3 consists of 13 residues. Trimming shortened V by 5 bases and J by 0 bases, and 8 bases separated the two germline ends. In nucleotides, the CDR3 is TGTGCCAGTAGTCCACTAAACTCCTACGAGCAGTACTTC. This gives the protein CASSPLNSYEQYF.

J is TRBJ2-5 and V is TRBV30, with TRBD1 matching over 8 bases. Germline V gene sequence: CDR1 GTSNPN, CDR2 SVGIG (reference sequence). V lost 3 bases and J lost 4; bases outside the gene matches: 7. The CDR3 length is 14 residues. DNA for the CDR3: TGTGCCTGGAGCACAGGGGGGTTTCCAGAGACCCAGTACTTC. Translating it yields CAWSTGGFPETQYF.

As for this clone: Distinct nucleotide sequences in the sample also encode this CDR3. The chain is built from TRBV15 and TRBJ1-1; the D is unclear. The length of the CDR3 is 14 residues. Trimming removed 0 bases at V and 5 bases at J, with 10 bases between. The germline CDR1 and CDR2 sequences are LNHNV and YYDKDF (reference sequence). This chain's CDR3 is CATSRDRSRTEAFF. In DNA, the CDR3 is TGTGCCACCAGCAGAGATCGGTCGAGGACTGAAGCTTTCTTT.